Below are 11 T cell receptor beta chains sequenced from a single sample in a study of T cell changes during pregnancy in multiple sclerosis. Repertoires were generated with immunoSEQ multiplex PCR, while TCRdb's copy carries only in-frame clones and drops some. This table has about 33,000 clones, about 90% appearing once. The material sequenced was CD4+ T cells from peripheral blood mononuclear cells, taken in the third trimester of pregnancy. These receptors all come from a female donor in good health, enrolled as a control in a pregnancy study.

The chain uses TRBV9 and TRBJ2-3, with D possibly matching TRBD2 (6 bases). The CDR3 length is 16 residues. Per germline, CDR1 SGDLS and CDR2 YYNGEE. V lost 0 bases to trimming and J lost 0 bases, with 11 bases between them. The CDR3: CASSVGAGTSTDTQYF. DNA of the CDR3: TGTGCCAGCAGCGTAGGGGCGGGGACTAGCACAGATACGCAGTATTTT.

This chain joins TRBV2 and TRBJ2-3, with 11 bases fitting TRBD2. CDR1 SNHLY and CDR2 FYNNEI come from the germline V gene. The CDR3 is 14 residues long. Trimming cost V 7 bases and J 5 bases; bases outside gene matches: 5. CDR3 coding DNA: TGTGCCAGCACCCAAGGACTAGCGGGAGATACGCAGTATTTT. It specifies CASTQGLAGDTQYF.

The chain links TRBV5-1 to TRBJ2-7; possibly TRBD2 for D (6 bases). CDR3 length: 16 residues. The germline V gene encodes CDR1 SGHRS and CDR2 YFSETQ. V was shortened by 3 bases and J by 4 bases, with 20 bases between the two germline ends. The CDR3 DNA sequence: TGCGCCAGCAGCTACTTACAGGAACCGGAGGGGTACGAGCAGTACTTC. As protein: CASSYLQEPEGYEQYF. Full variable domain (rest looked up from reference TRBV5-1 and TRBJ2-7): KAGVTQTPRYLIKTRGQQVTLSCSPISGHRSVSWYQQTPGQGLQFLFEYFSETQRNKGNFPGRFSGRQFSNSRSEMNVSTLELGDSALYLCASSYLQEPEGYEQYFGPGTRLTVT.

The chain couples TRBV4-2 to TRBJ1-4, with 8 bases identical to TRBD1. The CDR3 runs to 17 residues. CDR1 LGHNA and CDR2 YNFKEQ come from the germline V gene. V lost 5 bases to trimming and J lost 8 bases; unmatched junction nucleotides: 16. The CDR3 reads CASSVQLPGQATEKLFF. CDR3 coding DNA: TGTGCCAGCAGCGTACAGCTACCGGGACAGGCGACAGAAAAACTGTTTTTT.

The chain employs TRBV28 and TRBJ2-3; TRBD2 might be the D (5 bases). V lost 5 bases and J 0 bases, leaving 9 bases between the germline ends. CDR1 MDHEN and CDR2 SYDVKM come from the germline V gene. The CDR3 is 14 amino acids. Here the CDR3 DNA reads TGTGCCAGCAGTCTTGGAGGAAGCACAGATACGCAGTATTTT. This encodes CASSLGGSTDTQYF.

V usage is TRBV27 and J usage is TRBJ2-2; D perhaps matches TRBD1 (6 bases). The length of the CDR3 is 14 residues. Trimming removed 10 bases at V and 5 bases at J, with 17 bases between. Germline V gives CDR1 MNHEY, CDR2 SMNVEV (reference sequence). The CDR3 DNA sequence: TGTGCCACCGGACAGACACTCTTGACCGGGGAGCTGTTTTTT. This translates into CATGQTLLTGELFF.

This chain uses TRBV6-5 with TRBJ2-7; D uncertain. Germline V gene lookup returns CDR1 MNHEY and CDR2 SVGAGI. The length of the CDR3 is 13 residues. V lost 6 bases and J 2 bases, leaving 11 bases between the germline ends. The CDR3, as DNA: TGTGCCAGCAGAAACAGATTTACCTACGAGCAGTACTTC. This translates into CASRNRFTYEQYF.

The V call is TRBV9, the J call TRBJ2-7; TRBD2 agrees at 9 bases. The germline gives CDR1 SGDLS, CDR2 YYNGEE. There are 15 residues in the CDR3. V lost 2 bases and J lost 0; bases outside the gene matches: 3. For the CDR3, the DNA is TGTGCCAGCAGCGTGGCTAGCGGGAACTCCTACGAGCAGTACTTC. Protein: CASSVASGNSYEQYF.

This clone was detected a few times. The genes are TRBV5-1 and TRBJ2-2; perhaps TRBD1 as D (5 bases). Trimming took off 0 bases at V and 5 bases at J, with 11 bases between the two ends. The germline V gene has CDR1 SGHRS and CDR2 YFSETQ. This CDR3 spans 15 amino acids. The CDR3 loop reads CASSLVQGNTGELFF. As DNA, the CDR3 is TGCGCCAGCAGCTTGGTCCAGGGAAATACCGGGGAGCTGTTTTTT.

V gene TRBV27 combines with J gene TRBJ2-3; 10 nucleotides line up with TRBD2. J gave up 5 bases and V 3 bases, and 26 bases lay outside the gene matches. Germline loops: CDR1 MNHEY, CDR2 SMNVEV (reference sequence). The CDR3 totals 22 residues. CDR3 loop: CASSFLRSPGLAVISRGDTQYF. CDR3 nucleotides: TGTGCCAGCAGTTTTCTTCGGTCCCCAGGACTAGCGGTAATTAGTCGAGGAGATACGCAGTATTTT.

The chain links TRBV19 to TRBJ2-3; 7 bases are a match to TRBD2. Per the germline V gene, CDR1 is LNHDA and CDR2 is SQIVND (reference sequence). The CDR3 totals 15 residues. J gave up 2 bases and V 10 bases, and 12 bases lay outside the gene matches. The CDR3 sequence: CATRRLAGYTDTQYF. CDR3 nucleotides: TGTGCCACCCGTCGGTTAGCGGGCTACACAGATACGCAGTATTTT.